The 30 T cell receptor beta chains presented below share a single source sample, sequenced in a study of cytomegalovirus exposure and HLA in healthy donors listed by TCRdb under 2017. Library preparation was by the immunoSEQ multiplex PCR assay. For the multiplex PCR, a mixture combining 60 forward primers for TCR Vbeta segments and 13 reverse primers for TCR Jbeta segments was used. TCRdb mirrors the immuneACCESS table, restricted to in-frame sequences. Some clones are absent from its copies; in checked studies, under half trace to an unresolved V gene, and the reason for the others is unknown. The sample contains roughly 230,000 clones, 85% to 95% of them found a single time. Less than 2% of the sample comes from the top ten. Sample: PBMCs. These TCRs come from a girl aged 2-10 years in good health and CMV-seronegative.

This CDR3 is CASSLSGGQGAVDGYTF. The CDR3 DNA sequence: TGTGCCAGCTCACTCTCGGGAGGACAGGGGGCGGTAGATGGCTACACCTTC. This chain links TRBV18 with TRBJ1-2, with 11 bases identical to TRBD1. CDR3 size: 17 residues. Trimming cost V 4 bases and J 6 bases; bases outside gene matches: 13. Per germline, CDR1 KGHSH and CDR2 LQKENI.

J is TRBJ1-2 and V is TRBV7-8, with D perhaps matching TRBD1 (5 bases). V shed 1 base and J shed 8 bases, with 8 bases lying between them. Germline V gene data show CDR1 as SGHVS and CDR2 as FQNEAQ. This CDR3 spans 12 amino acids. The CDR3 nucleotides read TGTGCCAGCAGCTTAGGCGGGGGAGGCTACACCTTC. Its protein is CASSLGGGGYTF.

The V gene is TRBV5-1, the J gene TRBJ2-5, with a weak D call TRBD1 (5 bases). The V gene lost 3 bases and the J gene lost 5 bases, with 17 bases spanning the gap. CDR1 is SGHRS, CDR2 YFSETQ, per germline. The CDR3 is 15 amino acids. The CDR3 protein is CASSSTESLLETQYF. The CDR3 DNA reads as TGCGCCAGCAGCTCGACAGAGTCACTACTGGAGACCCAGTACTTC.

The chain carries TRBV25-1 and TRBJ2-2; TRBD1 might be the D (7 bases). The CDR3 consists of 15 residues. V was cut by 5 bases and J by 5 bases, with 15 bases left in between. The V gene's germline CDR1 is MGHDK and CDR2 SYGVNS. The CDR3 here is CASSPRAGGTGELFF. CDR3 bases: TGTGCCAGCAGTCCGAGGGCAGGGGGGACCGGGGAGCTGTTTTTT.

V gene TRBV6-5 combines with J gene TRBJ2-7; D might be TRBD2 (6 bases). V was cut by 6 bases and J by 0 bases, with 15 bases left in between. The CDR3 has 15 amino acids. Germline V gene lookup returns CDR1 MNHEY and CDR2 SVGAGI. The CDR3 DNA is TGTGCCAGCAGAATACTAGCCGCCGGCTCCTACGAGCAGTACTTC. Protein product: CASRILAAGSYEQYF.

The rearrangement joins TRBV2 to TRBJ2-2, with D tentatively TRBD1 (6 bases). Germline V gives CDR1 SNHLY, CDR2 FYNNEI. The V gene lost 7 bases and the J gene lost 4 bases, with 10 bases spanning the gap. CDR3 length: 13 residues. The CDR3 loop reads CASTNRATGELFF. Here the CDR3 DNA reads TGTGCCAGCACTAACAGGGCCACCGGGGAGCTGTTTTTT.

As DNA, the CDR3 is TGTGCCAGCAGCCAGGCCGCATTACTAGCGGCTAGCACAGATACGCAGTATTTT. As protein: CASSQAALLAASTDTQYF. The chain recombines TRBV4-2 with TRBJ2-3, with 8 positions matching TRBD2. CDR1 and CDR2 (germline): LGHNA, YNFKEQ. J was trimmed by 0 bases and V by 3 bases; bases with no gene match: 11. This CDR3 has 18 residues.

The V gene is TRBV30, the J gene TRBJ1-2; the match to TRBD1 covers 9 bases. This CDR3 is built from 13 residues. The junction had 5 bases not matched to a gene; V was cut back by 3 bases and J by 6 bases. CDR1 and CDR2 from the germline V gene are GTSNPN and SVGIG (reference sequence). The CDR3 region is CAWSRQGGDGYTF. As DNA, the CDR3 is TGTGCCTGGAGCCGACAGGGGGGGGATGGCTACACCTTC.

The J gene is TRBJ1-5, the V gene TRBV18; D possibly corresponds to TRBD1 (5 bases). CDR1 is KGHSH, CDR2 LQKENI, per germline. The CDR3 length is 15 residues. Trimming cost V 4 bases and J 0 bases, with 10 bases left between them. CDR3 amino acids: CASSLGGGSNQPQHF. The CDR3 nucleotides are TGTGCCAGCTCACTGGGGGGAGGTAGCAATCAGCCCCAGCATTTT. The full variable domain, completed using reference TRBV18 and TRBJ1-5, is NAGVMQNPRHLVRRRGQEARLRCSPMKGHSHVYWYRQLPEEGLKFMVYLQKENIIDESGMPKERFSAEFPKEGPSILRIQQVVRGDSAAYFCASSLGGGSNQPQHFGDGTRLSIL.

Here the CDR3 DNA reads TGTGCCAGCAGCGAGACTAGCGGGATTCCCTACGAGCAGTACTTC. Encoded protein: CASSETSGIPYEQYF. The chain carries TRBV2 and TRBJ2-7; 11 nucleotides align to TRBD2. Per the germline V gene, CDR1 is SNHLY and CDR2 is FYNNEI. Trimming removed 6 bases from V and 2 bases from J; junction bases left unmatched: 6. The CDR3 is made up of 15 amino acids.

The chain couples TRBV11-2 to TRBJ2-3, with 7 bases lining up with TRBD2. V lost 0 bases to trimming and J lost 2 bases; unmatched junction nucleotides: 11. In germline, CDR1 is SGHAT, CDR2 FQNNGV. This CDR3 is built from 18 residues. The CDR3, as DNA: TGTGCCAGCAGCTTAGATCGGGATGTCAGGGACTACACAGATACGCAGTATTTT. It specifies CASSLDRDVRDYTDTQYF.

The CDR3 region is CASSLGAGVDTQYF. CDR3 sequence (DNA): TGTGCCAGCAGCTTAGGGGCGGGAGTAGATACGCAGTATTTT. The rearrangement joins TRBV7-2 to TRBJ2-3, with 7 bases aligning to TRBD2. V gave up 1 base and J gave up 5 bases; unmatched junction bases: 3. The CDR3 spans 14 residues. Germline-derived CDR1 and CDR2 are SGHTA and FQGNSA.

CDR3 bases: TGCGCCAGCAGCTTACAGTCTGAAAACTATGGCTACACCTTC. Translating gives CASSLQSENYGYTF. The gene calls are TRBV5-1 and TRBJ1-2, with no clear D. Germline assignment: CDR1 SGHRS and CDR2 YFSETQ. The V end lost 2 bases, the J end lost 2 bases, and 10 bases lay between the germline ends. The CDR3 has 14 residues.

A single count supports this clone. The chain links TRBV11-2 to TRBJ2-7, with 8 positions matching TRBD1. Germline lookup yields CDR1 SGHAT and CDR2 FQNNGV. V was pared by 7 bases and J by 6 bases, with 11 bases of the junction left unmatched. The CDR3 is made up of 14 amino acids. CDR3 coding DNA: TGTGCCAGCAACCGGCCAGGGGGCCTTTTCGAGCAGTACTTC. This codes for CASNRPGGLFEQYF.

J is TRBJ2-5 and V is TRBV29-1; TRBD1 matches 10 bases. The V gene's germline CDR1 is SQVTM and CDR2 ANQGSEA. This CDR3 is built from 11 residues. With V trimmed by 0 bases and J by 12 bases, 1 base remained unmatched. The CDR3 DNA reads TGCAGCGTTGAAGAGGGACAGGGGAAGTACTTC. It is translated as CSVEEGQGKYF.

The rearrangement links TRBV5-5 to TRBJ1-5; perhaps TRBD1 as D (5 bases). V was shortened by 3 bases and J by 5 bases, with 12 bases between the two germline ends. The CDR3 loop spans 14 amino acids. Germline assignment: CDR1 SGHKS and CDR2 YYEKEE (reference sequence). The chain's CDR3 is CASSSTGEDQPQHF. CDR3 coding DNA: TGTGCCAGCAGCTCCACAGGTGAGGATCAGCCCCAGCATTTT.

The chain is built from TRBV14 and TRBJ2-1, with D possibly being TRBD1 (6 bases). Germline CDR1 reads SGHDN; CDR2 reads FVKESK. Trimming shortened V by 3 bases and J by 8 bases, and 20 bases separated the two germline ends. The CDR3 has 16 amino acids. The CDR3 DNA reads TGTGCCAGCAGCCACAAACGGGACAAAGTCCACCATGAGCAGTTCTTC. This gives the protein CASSHKRDKVHHEQFF. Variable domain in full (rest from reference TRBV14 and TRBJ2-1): EAGVTQFPSHSVIEKGQTVTLRCDPISGHDNLYWYRRVMGKEIKFLLHFVKESKQDESGMPNNRFLAERTGGTYSTLKVQPAELEDSGVYFCASSHKRDKVHHEQFFGPGTRLTVL.

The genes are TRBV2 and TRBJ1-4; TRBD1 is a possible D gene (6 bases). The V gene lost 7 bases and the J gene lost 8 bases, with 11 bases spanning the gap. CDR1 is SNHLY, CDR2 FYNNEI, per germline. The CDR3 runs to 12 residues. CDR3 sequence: CASKQGSEKLFF. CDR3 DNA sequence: TGTGCCAGCAAACAGGGATCGGAAAAACTGTTTTTT.

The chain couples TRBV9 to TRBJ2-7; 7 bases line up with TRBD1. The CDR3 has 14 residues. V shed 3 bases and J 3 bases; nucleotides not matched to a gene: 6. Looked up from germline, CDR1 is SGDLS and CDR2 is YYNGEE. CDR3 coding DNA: TGTGCCAGCAGCGCGGGGACAGTTAACTACGAGCAGTACTTC. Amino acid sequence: CASSAGTVNYEQYF.

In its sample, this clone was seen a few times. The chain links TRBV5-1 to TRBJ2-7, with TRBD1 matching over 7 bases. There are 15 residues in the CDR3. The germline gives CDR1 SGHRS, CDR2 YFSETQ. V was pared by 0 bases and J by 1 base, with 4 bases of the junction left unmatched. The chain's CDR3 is CASSLDVTGSYEQYF. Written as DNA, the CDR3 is TGCGCCAGCAGCTTGGATGTGACAGGGTCCTACGAGCAGTACTTC. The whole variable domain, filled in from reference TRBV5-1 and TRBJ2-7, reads KAGVTQTPRYLIKTRGQQVTLSCSPISGHRSVSWYQQTPGQGLQFLFEYFSETQRNKGNFPGRFSGRQFSNSRSEMNVSTLELGDSALYLCASSLDVTGSYEQYFGPGTRLTVT.

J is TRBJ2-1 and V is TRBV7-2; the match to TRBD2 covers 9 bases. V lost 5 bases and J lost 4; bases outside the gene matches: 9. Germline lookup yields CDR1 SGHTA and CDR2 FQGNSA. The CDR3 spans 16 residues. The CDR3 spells CASSPESGRRYNEQFF. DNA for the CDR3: TGTGCCAGCAGCCCCGAGAGCGGGAGGAGGTACAATGAGCAGTTCTTC.

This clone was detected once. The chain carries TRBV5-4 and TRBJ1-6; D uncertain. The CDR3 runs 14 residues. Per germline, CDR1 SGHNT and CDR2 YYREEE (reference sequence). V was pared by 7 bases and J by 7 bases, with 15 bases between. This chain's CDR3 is CASHRASGNSPLHF. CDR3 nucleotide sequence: TGTGCCAGCCATAGAGCGTCGGGAAATTCACCCCTCCACTTT. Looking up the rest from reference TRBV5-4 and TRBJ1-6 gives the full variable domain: ETGVTQSPTHLIKTRGQQVTLRCSSQSGHNTVSWYQQALGQGPQFIFQYYREEENGRGNFPPRFSGLQFPNYSSELNVNALELDDSALYLCASHRASGNSPLHFGNGTRLTVT.

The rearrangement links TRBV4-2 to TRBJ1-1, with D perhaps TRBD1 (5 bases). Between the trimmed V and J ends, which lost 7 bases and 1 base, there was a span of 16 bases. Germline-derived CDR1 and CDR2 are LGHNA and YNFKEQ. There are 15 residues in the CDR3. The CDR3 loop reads CASTAINQGNTEAFF. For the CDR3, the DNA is TGTGCCAGCACCGCAATTAATCAGGGGAACACTGAAGCTTTCTTT.

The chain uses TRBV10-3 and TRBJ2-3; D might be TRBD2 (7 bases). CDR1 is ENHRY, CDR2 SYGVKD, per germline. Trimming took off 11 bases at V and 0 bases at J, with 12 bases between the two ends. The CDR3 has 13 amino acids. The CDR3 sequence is CAGGGGSTDTQYF. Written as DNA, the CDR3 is TGTGCCGGAGGGGGGGGGAGCACAGATACGCAGTATTTT.

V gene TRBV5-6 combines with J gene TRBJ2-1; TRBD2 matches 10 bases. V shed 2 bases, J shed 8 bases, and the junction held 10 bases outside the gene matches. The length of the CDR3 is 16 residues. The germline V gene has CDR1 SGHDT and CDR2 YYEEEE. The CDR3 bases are TGTGCCAGCAGCTTCAATACCGGGACTAGCGCATATGAGCAGTTCTTC. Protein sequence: CASSFNTGTSAYEQFF.

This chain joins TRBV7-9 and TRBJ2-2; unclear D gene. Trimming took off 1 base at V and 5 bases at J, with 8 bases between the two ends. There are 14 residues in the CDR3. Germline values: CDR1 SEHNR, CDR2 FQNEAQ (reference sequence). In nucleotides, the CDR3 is TGTGCCAGCAGCTTAGTATTAGAAACCGGGGAGCTGTTTTTT. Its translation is CASSLVLETGELFF.

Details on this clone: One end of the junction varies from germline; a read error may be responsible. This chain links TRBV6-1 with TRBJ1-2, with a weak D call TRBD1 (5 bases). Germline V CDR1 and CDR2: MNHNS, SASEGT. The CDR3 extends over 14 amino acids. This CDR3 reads CVSSEGTFSYGYTF. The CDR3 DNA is TGTGTCAGCAGTGAAGGGACTTTTTCATATGGCTACACCTTC.

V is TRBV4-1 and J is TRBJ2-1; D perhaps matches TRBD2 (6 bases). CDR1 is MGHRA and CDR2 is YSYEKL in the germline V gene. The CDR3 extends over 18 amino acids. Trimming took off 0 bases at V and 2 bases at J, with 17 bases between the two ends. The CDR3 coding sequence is TGCGCCAGCAGCCAAGACCCGGAGGGGCGGGGTCCCTACAATGAGCAGTTCTTC. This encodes CASSQDPEGRGPYNEQFF.

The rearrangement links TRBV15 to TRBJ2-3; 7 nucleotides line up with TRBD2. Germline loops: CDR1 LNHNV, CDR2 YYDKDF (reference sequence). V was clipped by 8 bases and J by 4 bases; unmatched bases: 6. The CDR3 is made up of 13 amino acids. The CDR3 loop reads CATGGGRPDTQYF. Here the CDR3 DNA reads TGTGCCACCGGGGGAGGGCGTCCAGATACGCAGTATTTT.

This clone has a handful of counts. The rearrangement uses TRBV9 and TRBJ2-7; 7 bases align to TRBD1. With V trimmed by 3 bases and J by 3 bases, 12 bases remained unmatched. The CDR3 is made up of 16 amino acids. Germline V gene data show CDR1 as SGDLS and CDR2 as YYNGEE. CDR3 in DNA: TGTGCCAGCAGCGGGGGACAGACTTTCTCCCGCTACGAGCAGTACTTC. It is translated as CASSGGQTFSRYEQYF. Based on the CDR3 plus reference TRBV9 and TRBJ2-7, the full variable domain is DSGVTQTPKHLITATGQRVTLRCSPRSGDLSVYWYQQSLDQGLQFLIQYYNGEERAKGNILERFSAQQFPDLHSELNLSSLELGDSALYFCASSGGQTFSRYEQYFGPGTRLTVT.